This T cell receptor (beta chain) comes out of a study of tumor-infiltrating lymphocytes in primary liver carcinoma. Trimming cost V 11 bases and J 7 bases; bases outside gene matches: 16. Germline values: CDR1 SGHAT, CDR2 FQNNGV. CDR3 length equals 14 residues. A constant-region primer served to make TCR beta cDNA from roughly 500 ng total RNA. Three-round nested multiplex PCR performed with slightly modified ARM-PCR produced the TCR beta libraries. Forward primers for TRBV1-TRBV30 and a C-beta reverse primer served the first two PCR rounds, at 10 cycles each. TCRdb reprocessed the multiplex PCR reads with MiXCR, giving one entry per CDR3 protein. The table lists roughly 91,000 distinct CDR3 sequences, 55% to 70% of them singletons, with around 9.5% in the top ten. Without any cell sorting, about 18-30 mg of bulk tissue yielded co-extracted RNA and DNA.

The source of this sequence is a woman aged 55-75 years with primary liver carcinoma and hepatitis B virus infection. V gene TRBV11-2 combines with J gene TRBJ2-7; 8 nucleotides align to TRBD2. Sequenced sample: liver tumor tissue from sampling region 5. The sample's subset: tumor region T5, tumor centre. Here the CDR3 reads CACSQTSGSGEQYF. The CDR3 coding sequence is TGTGCCTGTAGCCAGACCAGCGGGAGTGGTGAGCAGTACTTC.